This T cell receptor beta chain was retrieved from a study of blood T cells in healthy people across ages. Across the study: Template switching recovered approximately one barcoded beta molecule for every two T cells.

The donors, healthy Caucasians from Russia, were aged about 6 to 90. Primers used in a second PCR of about 6 to 11 cycles were a sample-barcoded 5' primer and a J-beta primer mix. Each CDR3 protein gets one entry after TCRdb re-called the 5' RACE reads with MiXCR. The sample comprises some 760,000 distinct CDR3 sequences, 20% to 25% of which are singletons, and under 9.5% rests with the top ten. General study findings and limits: Changes in expanded clonotypes were possibly confounded, as the CMV status of donors was unknown.

Concerning this clonotype itself: The target antigen is unknown.

V was shortened by 6 bases and J by 0 bases, with 13 bases between the two germline ends. The CDR3 consists of 15 residues. Germline V gives CDR1 MDHEN, CDR2 SYDVKM. This same sample was also part of a study on T cells of mothers and their children. From that paper: T cell clones that were persistent and microchimeric went undetected.

The clonotype originates from a boy younger than 18 in good health. Sequencing was performed on blood. This rearrangement joins TRBV28 to TRBJ2-3; no clear D. As DNA, the CDR3 is TGTGCCAGCAGCCCATATGGATCTAGCACAGATACGCAGTATTTT. It is translated as CASSPYGSSTDTQYF.